The 28 T cell receptor beta chains below all came from one sample that was sequenced in a study of PD-L1 blockade in urothelial cancer. TCRdb's table, derived via immunoSEQ multiplex PCR, lists solely in-frame clones and lacks some. The table shows more than 45,000 clones, with approximately 80% occurring only once. Specimen: PBMCs, collected around atezolizumab (anti-PD-L1) treatment. All receptors derive from a man aged 65 to 85 with urothelial cancer.

CDR3 loop: CASSTTANTEAFF. CDR3 sequence (DNA): TGTGCCAGCTCGACGACAGCGAACACTGAAGCTTTCTTT. The genes are TRBV18 and TRBJ1-1; the D gene is possibly TRBD1 (5 bases). Trimming left V 6 bases short and J 1 base short, with 9 bases between. The CDR3 totals 13 residues. From germline, CDR1 is KGHSH and CDR2 LQKENI.

A single count supports this clone. The chain combines TRBV10-2 with TRBJ2-7; no definite D call. The CDR3 spans 17 residues. Germline V gene lookup returns CDR1 WSHSY and CDR2 SAAADI. V was pared by 5 bases and J by 0 bases, with 20 bases between. CDR3 amino acids: CASSLTLEPRDSYEQYF. As DNA, the CDR3 is TGCGCCAGCAGTCTGACCCTAGAGCCCCGTGACTCCTACGAGCAGTACTTC.

The sample holds one count of this clone. J is TRBJ2-5 and V is TRBV14; 7 bases match TRBD1. The CDR3 extends over 15 amino acids. With 4 bases clipped from V and 7 bases from J, the junction kept 12 bases outside the gene matches. The germline V gene encodes CDR1 SGHDN and CDR2 FVKESK. CDR3 sequence (DNA): TGTGCCAGCAGCCCGACCCTGACAGGGCTTGGGACCCAGTACTTC. Encoded protein: CASSPTLTGLGTQYF. The full variable domain, rest sourced from reference TRBV14 and TRBJ2-5, is EAGVTQFPSHSVIEKGQTVTLRCDPISGHDNLYWYRRVMGKEIKFLLHFVKESKQDESGMPNNRFLAERTGGTYSTLKVQPAELEDSGVYFCASSPTLTGLGTQYFGPGTRLLVL.

The CDR3: CASTMGGTGELFF. CDR3 DNA: TGTGCCAGTACCATGGGGGGGACCGGGGAGCTGTTTTTT. J is TRBJ2-2 and V is TRBV19; TRBD2 agrees at 7 bases. In germline, CDR1 is LNHDA, CDR2 SQIVND (reference sequence). With 7 bases clipped from V and 5 bases from J, the junction kept 4 bases outside the gene matches. The CDR3 has 13 amino acids. The entire variable domain, with the rest obtained from reference TRBV19 and TRBJ2-2, is as follows: DGGITQSPKYLFRKEGQNVTLSCEQNLNHDAMYWYRQDPGQGLRLIYYSQIVNDFQKGDIAEGYSVSREKKESFPLTVTSAQKNPTAFYLCASTMGGTGELFFGEGSRLTVL.

The V gene is TRBV11-2, the J gene TRBJ2-1; D might be TRBD2 (5 bases). The CDR3 length is 15 residues. The germline V and J ends were trimmed by 5 bases and 7 bases, with 18 bases remaining between them. Germline loops: CDR1 SGHAT, CDR2 FQNNGV. The CDR3 nucleotides are TGTGCCAGCAGCCCAAGCGTGGCACGCGGGAATGAGCAGTTCTTC. It is translated as CASSPSVARGNEQFF.

The DNA of the CDR3 is TGTGCCAGCAGTGAACCCGGTATTTCTGGAAACACCATATATTTT. It is translated as CASSEPGISGNTIYF. The rearrangement uses TRBV25-1 and TRBJ1-3, with D unclear. The CDR3 spans 15 residues. Germline V CDR1 and CDR2: MGHDK, SYGVNS. The V gene lost 2 bases and the J gene lost 1 base, with 9 bases spanning the gap.

The chain recombines TRBV28 with TRBJ2-7, with 7 bases matching TRBD1. The CDR3 covers 14 residues. CDR1 is MDHEN and CDR2 is SYDVKM in the germline V gene. V gave up 6 bases and J gave up 6 bases; unmatched junction bases: 11. The CDR3 sequence: CASSPGGRRTEQYF. Written as DNA, the CDR3 is TGTGCCAGCAGCCCAGGGGGACGAAGGACCGAGCAGTACTTC. Combining the CDR3 with reference TRBV28 and TRBJ2-7 gives the whole variable domain DVKVTQSSRYLVKRTGEKVFLECVQDMDHENMFWYRQDPGLGLRLIYFSYDVKMKEKGDIPEGYSVSREKKERFSLILESASTNQTSMYLCASSPGGRRTEQYFGPGTRLTVT.

V is TRBV15 and J is TRBJ2-1; 7 nucleotides match TRBD2. CDR3 length equals 15 residues. J lost 2 bases, V lost 8 bases, and 9 bases had no gene match. Germline CDR1 and CDR2: LNHNV and YYDKDF (reference sequence). CDR3 nucleotide sequence: TGTGCCACCTCACCGGGACTAAGAGCCTACAATGAGCAGTTCTTC. Its translation is CATSPGLRAYNEQFF.

This chain links TRBV7-9 with TRBJ2-3; 8 bases agree with TRBD1. Trimming at V came to 5 bases and at J to 5 bases, leaving 6 bases not matched to a gene. Germline CDR1 reads SEHNR; CDR2 reads FQNEAQ (reference sequence). This CDR3 has 14 residues. The CDR3 DNA is TGTGCCAGCAGCCCCAGGGGGCCGGGAGATACGCAGTATTTT. It specifies CASSPRGPGDTQYF.

The chain links TRBV18 to TRBJ2-7, with TRBD1 identical over 8 bases. J gave up 3 bases and V 7 bases, and 5 bases lay outside the gene matches. This CDR3 comprises 13 residues. Germline CDR1 is KGHSH and CDR2 is LQKENI. CDR3 residues: CASYRQGSYEQYF. The CDR3 coding sequence is TGTGCCAGCTACAGACAGGGGAGCTACGAGCAGTACTTC.

The rearrangement joins TRBV28 to TRBJ1-5; TRBD1 aligns across 8 bases. The germline gives CDR1 MDHEN, CDR2 SYDVKM. This CDR3 contains 15 residues. V shed 6 bases and J 5 bases; nucleotides not matched to a gene: 9. CDR3 region: CASSSRTGGHQPQHF. In nucleotides, the CDR3 is TGTGCCAGCAGCTCACGAACAGGGGGTCATCAGCCCCAGCATTTT.

The V and J genes are TRBV2 and TRBJ2-7; a possible D gene is TRBD2 (6 bases). The CDR3 runs to 12 residues. Germline values: CDR1 SNHLY, CDR2 FYNNEI. Deletions cut 7 bases from V and 3 bases from J, with 10 bases between. The chain's CDR3 is CASKGLNYEQYF. The DNA for the CDR3 is TGTGCCAGCAAAGGACTAAACTACGAGCAGTACTTC.

In its sample, this clone was seen a few times. The rearrangement uses TRBV4-1 and TRBJ2-5, with 9 bases matching TRBD2. CDR1 MGHRA and CDR2 YSYEKL come from the germline V gene. The junction had 8 bases not matched to a gene; V was cut back by 7 bases and J by 5 bases. This CDR3 contains 14 residues. This CDR3 reads CASTRREGRETQYF. The DNA for the CDR3 is TGCGCCAGCACCAGGCGGGAGGGTCGGGAGACCCAGTACTTC.

This clone was detected only once. The J gene is TRBJ2-5, the V gene TRBV15; D is possibly TRBD1 (6 bases). This CDR3 has 16 amino acids. Germline CDR1 and CDR2: LNHNV and YYDKDF (reference sequence). V lost 1 base, J lost 0 bases, and 12 bases lay in between. As DNA, the CDR3 is TGTGCCACCAGCAGAGGACAGGTAGCCCACCAAGAGACCCAGTACTTC. Translating gives CATSRGQVAHQETQYF.

This chain joins TRBV28 and TRBJ2-7, with TRBD1 identical over 9 bases. The ends lost 4 bases at V and 5 bases at J; junction bases unmatched: 9. Per the germline V gene, CDR1 is MDHEN and CDR2 is SYDVKM. The CDR3 length is 15 residues. This CDR3 is CASSSQGQGSNEQYF. In nucleotides, the CDR3 is TGTGCCAGCAGTTCCCAGGGACAGGGTTCCAACGAGCAGTACTTC.

CDR3 sequence reads: CASSLSLAPEAFF. CDR3 bases: TGTGCCAGCAGCTTATCATTAGCGCCTGAAGCTTTCTTT. The chain couples TRBV7-8 to TRBJ1-1, with D uncertain. The V gene's germline CDR1 is SGHVS and CDR2 FQNEAQ. V was shortened by 2 bases and J by 6 bases, with 10 bases between the two germline ends. CDR3 length: 13 amino acids.

The rearrangement uses TRBV29-1 and TRBJ2-3; the match to TRBD2 covers 11 bases. V dropped 5 bases and J dropped 2; count of bases not matched to a gene: 3. In germline, CDR1 is SQVTM, CDR2 ANQGSEA. This CDR3 is 14 amino acids long. This CDR3 is CSVRGLAVTDTQYF. CDR3 DNA sequence: TGCAGCGTTAGGGGACTAGCGGTCACAGATACGCAGTATTTT.

The chain joins TRBV5-1 to TRBJ2-1; the D gene is possibly TRBD2 (6 bases). Germline V gene lookup returns CDR1 SGHRS and CDR2 YFSETQ. CDR3 length equals 14 residues. V was pared by 2 bases and J by 7 bases, with 13 bases between. The DNA for the CDR3 is TGCGCCAGCAGCTTCGGGAGTGCCGAAAATGAGCAGTTCTTC. Residues: CASSFGSAENEQFF.

The rearrangement joins TRBV6-6 to TRBJ2-2, with D tentatively TRBD1 (6 bases). The V end was cut by 7 bases, the J end by 6 bases, with 15 bases between. Germline CDR1 and CDR2: MNHNY and SVGAGI (reference sequence). The CDR3 runs 14 residues. CDR3 coding DNA: TGTGCCAGCATCGAACAGGGTGGAGCCGGGGAGCTGTTTTTT. This gives the protein CASIEQGGAGELFF.

V usage is TRBV27 and J usage is TRBJ2-1, with 9 positions matching TRBD1. Germline V gene lookup returns CDR1 MNHEY and CDR2 SMNVEV (reference sequence). This CDR3 is built from 15 residues. Trimming cost V 4 bases and J 6 bases; bases outside gene matches: 7. The CDR3 loop reads CASSWTGAGGNEQFF. In nucleotides, the CDR3 is TGTGCCAGCAGTTGGACAGGGGCGGGTGGCAATGAGCAGTTCTTC.

J is TRBJ2-1 and V is TRBV15; 8 positions match TRBD2. The ends lost 5 bases at V and 9 bases at J; junction bases unmatched: 6. The CDR3 consists of 13 residues. Germline CDR1 is LNHNV and CDR2 is YYDKDF (reference sequence). The CDR3 nucleotides are TGTGCCACCAGCCTAGAACGGGGGGGTGAGCAGTTCTTC. Protein: CATSLERGGEQFF.

V and J are TRBV5-4 and TRBJ1-1; no clear D. The V end lost 4 bases, the J end lost 3 bases, and 10 bases lay between the germline ends. The germline V gene has CDR1 SGHNT and CDR2 YYREEE (reference sequence). This CDR3 contains 13 residues. CDR3 bases: TGTGCCAGCAGCCCTCGGGGATACACTGAAGCTTTCTTT. This encodes CASSPRGYTEAFF.

V is TRBV29-1 and J is TRBJ2-1, with 7 bases fitting TRBD1. Germline V gives CDR1 SQVTM, CDR2 ANQGSEA. The CDR3 is 15 residues long. V trimming: 2 bases; J trimming: 5 bases; junction bases outside the gene matches: 9. The CDR3 region is CSVELGTALDNEQFF. Written as DNA, the CDR3 is TGCAGCGTTGAATTGGGGACAGCCCTGGACAATGAGCAGTTCTTC.

The chain carries TRBV19 and TRBJ2-7, with TRBD2 matching over 10 bases. CDR3 length: 14 amino acids. Germline loops: CDR1 LNHDA, CDR2 SQIVND (reference sequence). The V gene end was trimmed by 2 bases and the J gene end by 6 bases; junction bases not matched to a gene: 4. The CDR3 DNA sequence: TGTGCCAGTAGTATACTAGCGGGAGCGAGCGAGCAGTACTTC. This gives the protein CASSILAGASEQYF.

The CDR3 sequence is CASSFPGGRGEETQYF. The DNA for the CDR3 is TGTGCCAGCAGCTTCCCCGGAGGCAGGGGGGAAGAGACCCAGTACTTC. The chain links TRBV6-6 to TRBJ2-5, with D perhaps TRBD1 (7 bases). V lost 6 bases, J lost 3 bases, and 20 bases lay in between. The length of the CDR3 is 16 residues. Germline loops: CDR1 MNHNY, CDR2 SVGAGI (reference sequence).

This chain connects TRBV28 to TRBJ2-1, with 7 positions matching TRBD2. Germline CDR1 is MDHEN and CDR2 is SYDVKM. J gave up 7 bases and V 7 bases, and 13 bases lay outside the gene matches. There are 15 residues in the CDR3. The CDR3 sequence is CASNTLAGGPNEQFF. CDR3 sequence (DNA): TGTGCCAGCAACACTTTAGCGGGCGGGCCTAATGAGCAGTTCTTC.

CDR3 sequence: CASSLVKDTQYF. The CDR3 DNA reads TGCGCCAGCAGCTTGGTTAAAGATACGCAGTATTTT. The V call is TRBV5-1, the J call TRBJ2-3; no clear D gene. V was pared by 0 bases and J by 5 bases, with 4 bases between. CDR3 length equals 12 residues. Germline V gene data show CDR1 as SGHRS and CDR2 as YFSETQ.

The J gene is TRBJ2-5, the V gene TRBV9, with 12 bases matching TRBD2. The junction had 5 bases not matched to a gene; V was cut back by 1 base and J by 4 bases. The germline CDR1 and CDR2 sequences are SGDLS and YYNGEE. This CDR3 region has 16 residues. The DNA for the CDR3 is TGTGCCAGCAGCGTACTAGCGGGAGGGCCCGGAGAGACCCAGTACTTC. This codes for CASSVLAGGPGETQYF.